The clone carrying this TCR beta chain is a singleton in its sample. The sample is drawn from a study of technical replicates of blood from a handful of donors. Libraries were prepared by immunoSEQ multiplex PCR; TCRdb keeps only in-frame clonotypes and omits some of them. The top ten hold 4.1% of the sample, which has around 30,000 clones, more than 90% seen once. Germline V gene sequence: CDR1 LGHNA, CDR2 YNFKEQ. J gave up 3 bases and V 4 bases, and 14 bases lay outside the gene matches. The CDR3 totals 18 residues. The receptor comes from a human donor in good health. Some clones in this sample may be carry-over from other donors' samples. The sample taken for sequencing was PBMCs. This chain joins TRBV4-2 and TRBJ2-2, with 7 bases lining up with TRBD2. In DNA form, the CDR3 reads TGTGCCAGCAGCCCTACTTCGGATAGCGGGCCCTACACCGGGGAGCTGTTTTTT. Translation gives CASSPTSDSGPYTGELFF.